This is a list of T cell receptor beta chains from one sample in a study of cytotoxic CD8 clonotypes in ibrutinib-treated CLL. The protocol was immunoSEQ multiplex PCR, while the TCRdb copy is restricted to in-frame clones and leaves out a portion. The table includes about 92,000 clones, 75% to 80% detected once. Material: PBMCs, obtained after 24 months of ibrutinib treatment. The receptors come from a human donor with chronic lymphocytic leukemia. Both conserved end residues are part of each CDR3. The D gene is left open where the match is weak. For some rows the clone size is stated as once, few or many, or as a class when expanded; others skip it.

v_call	clone_size	j_call	d_call	cdr3_aa	cdr3_nt
TRBV30	.	TRBJ2-7	.	CAWSGTETYEQYF	TGTGCCTGGAGTGGGACGGAGACCTACGAGCAGTACTTC
TRBV11-3	.	TRBJ1-2	TRBD1	CASSSSTGGNGYTF	TGTGCCAGCAGTTCGAGTACAGGGGGCAATGGCTACACCTTC
TRBV6-1	.	TRBJ1-2	.	CASSDSTYGYTF	TGTGCCAGCAGTGATTCAACCTATGGCTACACCTTC
TRBV11-2	.	TRBJ1-5	.	CASSFANQPQHF	TGTGCCAGCAGCTTTGCGAATCAGCCCCAGCATTTT
TRBV14	.	TRBJ1-6	.	CASGRQYNSPLHF	TGTGCCAGCGGACGACAGTATAATTCACCCCTCCACTTT
TRBV7-9	few	TRBJ1-2	TRBD1	CASSLTPGQGAQSGYTF	TGTGCCAGCAGCTTGACGCCGGGACAGGGGGCGCAGAGTGGCTACACCTTC
TRBV5-1	.	TRBJ2-7	TRBD1	CASSRLDRGSYEQYF	TGCGCCAGCAGCCGTCTCGACAGGGGCTCCTACGAGCAGTACTTC
TRBV19	few	TRBJ2-2	.	CASSIKGHLLTELFF	TGTGCCAGTAGTATTAAGGGACACCTTCTAACGGAGCTGTTTTTT
TRBV27	.	TRBJ2-3	TRBD2	CASSLPGLVPDTQYF	TGTGCCAGCAGTCTCCCGGGACTAGTTCCAGATACGCAGTATTTT
TRBV25-1	.	TRBJ2-1	.	CASSGTPSREEQFF	TGTGCCAGTTCCGGGACGCCGAGTAGGGAGGAGCAGTTCTTC
TRBV19	.	TRBJ2-1	TRBD2	CASSIGGRAVNEQFF	TGTGCCAGTAGTATAGGCGGGAGGGCGGTCAATGAGCAGTTCTTC
TRBV10-1	.	TRBJ1-2	TRBD1	CASTPGQGDYGYTF	TGCGCCAGCACCCCGGGACAGGGTGACTATGGCTACACCTTC
TRBV7-2	.	TRBJ1-2	TRBD1	CASSPPGQAFNYGYTF	TGTGCCAGCAGCCCCCCGGGACAGGCGTTTAACTATGGCTACACCTTC
TRBV18	.	TRBJ2-3	.	CASSPGPNRADTQYF	TGTGCCAGCTCACCGGGACCGAATAGGGCAGATACGCAGTATTTT
TRBV18	.	TRBJ1-2	TRBD1	CASSREIQGNYGYTF	TGTGCCAGCTCACGAGAAATACAGGGGAACTATGGCTACACCTTC
TRBV28	.	TRBJ2-7	.	CASSPYEYEQYF	TGTGCCAGCAGCCCCTATGAGTACGAGCAGTACTTC
TRBV30	few	TRBJ2-1	.	CAWSRGTEQFF	TGTGCCTGGAGTCGAGGTACTGAGCAGTTCTTC
TRBV9	.	TRBJ1-2	.	CASSGSQPIYGYTF	TGTGCCAGCAGCGGATCCCAGCCGATCTATGGCTACACCTTC